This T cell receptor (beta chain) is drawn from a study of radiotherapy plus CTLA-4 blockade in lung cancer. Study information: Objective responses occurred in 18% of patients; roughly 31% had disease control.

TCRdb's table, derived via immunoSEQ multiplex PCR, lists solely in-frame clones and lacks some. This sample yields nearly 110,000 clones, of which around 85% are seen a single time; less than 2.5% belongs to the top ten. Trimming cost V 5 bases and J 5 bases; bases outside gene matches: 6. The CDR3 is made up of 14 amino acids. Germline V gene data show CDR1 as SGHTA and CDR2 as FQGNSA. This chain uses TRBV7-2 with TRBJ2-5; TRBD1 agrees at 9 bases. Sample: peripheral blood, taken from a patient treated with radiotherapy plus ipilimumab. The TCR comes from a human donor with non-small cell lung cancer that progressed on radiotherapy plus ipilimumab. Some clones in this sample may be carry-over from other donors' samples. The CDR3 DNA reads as TGTGCCAGCAGCCTACAGGGGGCGCAGGAGACCCAGTACTTC. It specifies CASSLQGAQETQYF.